One and the same sample provided the 29 T cell receptor beta chains below, sequenced in a study of regulatory T cells in long-lasting Graves disease. The time point here: persistent/refractory GD, antithyroid drugs over 5 years with positive TRAb. RNA from PBMCs was the source of the TCR library. Researchers made TCR beta libraries by using iRepertoire HTBI primers and running Arm-PCR on CDR3 regions. TCRdb analysed the multiplex PCR reads with MiXCR anew, one entry per CDR3 protein. The sample lists 350,000 to 450,000 distinct CDR3 sequences, about 20% occurring once. The sequenced sample was peripheral blood mononuclear cells (PBMCs), obtained when the disease was refractory, from a patient treated with antithyroid drugs. These receptors were obtained from a female donor with Graves disease.

V usage is TRBV20-1 and J usage is TRBJ2-7; D tentatively fits TRBD1 or TRBD2 (5 bases each). Trimming left V 3 bases short and J 2 bases short, with 17 bases between. The CDR3 sequence is 15 residues long. Germline V lookup: CDR1 DFQATT, CDR2 SNEGSKA (reference sequence). The DNA for the CDR3 is TGCAGTGCTAGGGCTGGGTGGGGGAGTGCCTACGAGCAGTACTTC. Translation gives CSARAGWGSAYEQYF.

This chain joins TRBV4-1 and TRBJ1-1; D remains ambiguous. Deletions cut 0 bases from V and 4 bases from J, with 9 bases between. This CDR3 has 14 amino acids. Germline-derived CDR1 and CDR2 are MGHRA and YSYEKL. Here the CDR3 reads CASSQDYGITEAFF. As DNA, the CDR3 is TGCGCCAGCAGCCAAGATTACGGAATCACTGAAGCTTTCTTT.

This clonotype was recorded at least ten times. The chain carries TRBV11-2 and TRBJ1-2, with 11 bases fitting TRBD1. V was pared by 1 base and J by 8 bases, with 6 bases of the junction left unmatched. Per germline, CDR1 SGHAT and CDR2 FQNNGV. This CDR3 has 15 amino acids. The CDR3 sequence: CASSLGVGTGGGYTF. In nucleotides, the CDR3 is TGTGCCAGCAGCTTAGGAGTCGGGACAGGGGGGGGCTACACCTTC.

This clonotype was detected many times. CDR3 nucleotides: TGTGCCAGCAGACTCGGACTAGCAGGCAGCGAGCAGTACTTC. It is translated as CASRLGLAGSEQYF. The V call is TRBV28, the J call TRBJ2-7, with 8 positions matching TRBD2. CDR1 MDHEN and CDR2 SYDVKM come from the germline V gene. The CDR3 has 14 residues. V was clipped by 6 bases and J by 6 bases; unmatched bases: 10.

In this sample, this clonotype turned up a few times. V gene TRBV28 combines with J gene TRBJ1-3; 7 bases map to TRBD1. Germline V gene lookup returns CDR1 MDHEN and CDR2 SYDVKM. This CDR3 comprises 18 residues. The junction had 14 bases not matched to a gene; V was cut back by 6 bases and J by 0 bases. The CDR3 DNA sequence: TGTGCCAGCAGCTCGGGACAGCTTAGACCCACCTCTGGAAACACCATATATTTT. This translates into CASSSGQLRPTSGNTIYF.

This clonotype was counted ten times or more. This chain joins TRBV12-3 or TRBV12-4 and TRBJ2-5; 7 nucleotides align to TRBD1. Unmatched junction bases numbered 3, after V lost 3 bases and J lost 2 bases. The CDR3 totals 14 residues. The CDR3 is CASSLTGQQETQYF. Written as DNA, the CDR3 is TGTGCCAGCAGTTTGACGGGACAGCAAGAGACCCAGTACTTC.

In its sample, this clonotype was seen many times. V and J are TRBV20-1 and TRBJ2-5, with 13 bases matching TRBD2. The CDR3 loop spans 14 amino acids. V lost 2 bases to trimming and J lost 6 bases; unmatched junction nucleotides: 3. CDR1 is DFQATT, CDR2 SNEGSKA, per germline (reference sequence). CDR3 in DNA: TGCAGTGCTAGATGGACTAGCGGGAGTAAGACCCAGTACTTC. Translation gives CSARWTSGSKTQYF.

This clonotype was seen at least ten times. At one end the junction does not follow the germline gene, possibly because of a read error. The gene calls are TRBV28 and TRBJ1-2, with D perhaps matching TRBD1 (6 bases). The germline V gene encodes CDR1 MDHEN and CDR2 SYDVKM. The CDR3 runs 15 residues. The CDR3 protein is CASSYPRGGNSGYTF. DNA for the CDR3: TGTGCCAGCAGTTATCCCCGAGGGGGGAACTCTGGCTACACCTTC.

This clonotype was seen repeatedly, ten times or more. The genes are TRBV28 and TRBJ1-2, with 8 bases matching TRBD1. Germline V gene sequence: CDR1 MDHEN, CDR2 SYDVKM. The CDR3 contains 17 residues. Trimming cost V 5 bases and J 4 bases; bases outside gene matches: 15. CDR3 loop: CASSLRTGWTFSYGYTF. DNA for the CDR3: TGTGCCAGCAGTCTCCGGACAGGGTGGACTTTTAGCTATGGCTACACCTTC.

This clonotype was detected many times. This chain connects TRBV7-3 to TRBJ2-7; 14 nucleotides match TRBD2. Germline V gene lookup returns CDR1 SGHTA and CDR2 FQGTGA. The junction had 12 bases not matched to a gene; V was cut back by 5 bases and J by 0 bases. The CDR3 runs to 19 residues. The CDR3 nucleotides are TGTGCCAGCAGCCCGAGGGGACTAGCGGGAGCGGATAGCTCCTACGAGCAGTACTTC. This codes for CASSPRGLAGADSSYEQYF.

This sequence joins TRBV19 and TRBJ1-5; D uncertain. CDR3 length: 13 amino acids. Germline lookup yields CDR1 LNHDA and CDR2 SQIVND (reference sequence). V was cut by 4 bases and J by 6 bases, with 10 bases left in between. The CDR3, as DNA: TGTGCCAGTAGTACAGGCCCGGCTCAGCCCCAGCATTTT. Protein product: CASSTGPAQPQHF.

This clonotype was recorded a few times. The chain carries TRBV6-1 and TRBJ2-3; no clear D. The ends were cut back, 6 bases at V and 4 bases at J, with 14 bases in the middle. Germline loops: CDR1 MNHNS, CDR2 SASEGT. CDR3 length: 14 residues. The CDR3 is CASRGISLPDTQYF. As DNA, the CDR3 is TGTGCCAGCAGAGGGATTAGCCTCCCAGATACGCAGTATTTT.

The chain links TRBV20-1 to TRBJ2-7; perhaps TRBD2 as D (6 bases). The CDR3 runs 12 residues. The germline gives CDR1 DFQATT, CDR2 SNEGSKA (reference sequence). V was trimmed by 5 bases and J by 6 bases, leaving 14 bases between them. CDR3 nucleotide sequence: TGCAGTGCTGGGACCCTGGGAGGCGAGCAGTACTTC. This sequence encodes CSAGTLGGEQYF.

This clonotype turned up a few times. V is TRBV6-1 and J is TRBJ2-5, with a possible D match to TRBD1 (7 bases). The germline V and J ends were trimmed by 6 bases and 2 bases, with 16 bases remaining between them. The CDR3 contains 15 residues. From germline, CDR1 is MNHNS and CDR2 SASEGT. The CDR3 here is CASRPGGQGQETQYF. The CDR3 coding sequence is TGTGCCAGCAGGCCAGGGGGGCAAGGGCAAGAGACCCAGTACTTC.

About this clonotype: The junction departs from the called germline gene at one end, perhaps through a read error. This chain links TRBV5-1 with TRBJ2-7, with D perhaps matching TRBD2 (5 bases). The CDR3 totals 15 residues. Germline CDR1 and CDR2: SGHRS and YFSETQ. The CDR3 is CTSSPLNSAVYEQYF. The CDR3 coding sequence is TGCACCAGCAGCCCCCTGAATAGCGCCGTCTACGAGCAGTACTTC.

The chain employs TRBV28 and TRBJ2-1, with a possible D match to TRBD2 (6 bases). The CDR3 is 12 amino acids. Trimming took off 7 bases at V and 9 bases at J, with 13 bases between the two ends. Germline CDR1 reads MDHEN; CDR2 reads SYDVKM. The CDR3 is CASTSGRGEQFF. CDR3 coding DNA: TGTGCCAGCACGTCCGGGAGAGGTGAGCAGTTCTTC.

This clonotype was detected only a few times. This rearrangement joins TRBV20-1 to TRBJ2-7; D may be TRBD2 (8 bases). The CDR3 extends over 18 amino acids. The germline V gene encodes CDR1 DFQATT and CDR2 SNEGSKA (reference sequence). The germline V and J ends were trimmed by 1 base and 2 bases, with 24 bases remaining between them. The CDR3, as DNA: TGCAGTGCTAGAGTGCTGGGACAGCTAGCGGGCACTCCCTACGAGCAGTACTTC. Its protein is CSARVLGQLAGTPYEQYF.

The V gene is TRBV6-5, the J gene TRBJ1-2, with D unclear. The CDR3 has 15 amino acids. The V and J ends lost 0 bases and 3 bases respectively, with 11 bases between them. From germline, CDR1 is MNHEY and CDR2 SVGAGI. CDR3 sequence reads: CASSYSTGTDYGYTF. Written as DNA, the CDR3 is TGTGCCAGCAGTTACTCAACGGGAACGGACTATGGCTACACCTTC.

Regarding this clonotype: A read error is possible here, since a much larger clone lies one base away. For the CDR3, the DNA is TGTGCCAGCAGCAAAGAGTCTAGCGGTCTCTACGAGCAGTACTTC. Its protein is CASSKESSGLYEQYF. The chain uses TRBV13 and TRBJ2-7; TRBD2 aligns across 7 bases. The CDR3 runs 15 residues. The germline CDR1 and CDR2 sequences are PRHDT and FYEKMQ (reference sequence). The ends lost 5 bases at V and 3 bases at J; junction bases unmatched: 10.

The sample holds many counts of this clonotype. V and J are TRBV6-1 and TRBJ2-5, with D unresolved. CDR3 length equals 11 residues. V lost 7 bases and J 4 bases, leaving 7 bases between the germline ends. Germline CDR1 reads MNHNS; CDR2 reads SASEGT. The CDR3 region is CASTAGETQYF. The CDR3 DNA follows: TGTGCCAGCACCGCCGGAGAGACCCAGTACTTC.

The chain joins TRBV6-2 or TRBV6-3 to TRBJ2-5, with D hard to call. The CDR3 loop spans 17 amino acids. The V and J ends lost 0 bases and 5 bases respectively, with 19 bases between them. CDR1 MNHEY and CDR2 SVGEGT come from the germline V gene. CDR3 sequence: CASSYSKSRTRSETQYF. In DNA form, the CDR3 reads TGTGCCAGCAGTTACTCGAAAAGCCGGACGAGGTCGGAGACCCAGTACTTC.

The sample holds many counts of this clonotype. The chain uses TRBV3-1 and TRBJ2-5; 11 positions agree with TRBD2. The CDR3 runs 15 residues. V lost 2 bases to trimming and J lost 6 bases; unmatched junction nucleotides: 5. The germline CDR1 and CDR2 sequences are LGHDT and YNNKEL (reference sequence). CDR3 nucleotides: TGTGCCAGCAGCCAAAAACTAGCGGGAGCGAAGACCCAGTACTTC. Protein product: CASSQKLAGAKTQYF.

The rearrangement links TRBV18 to TRBJ2-7; 8 nucleotides line up with TRBD2. The V and J ends lost 2 bases and 6 bases, in that order; junction bases with no gene match: 12. CDR3 size: 16 residues. The V gene's germline CDR1 is KGHSH and CDR2 LQKENI. CDR3 residues: CASSPDTGLVASEQYF. Here the CDR3 DNA reads TGTGCCAGCTCACCAGACACGGGACTAGTAGCCTCCGAGCAGTACTTC.

This clonotype was picked up many times. The rearrangement links TRBV6-2 or TRBV6-3 to TRBJ2-7, with no clear D. V lost 7 bases, J lost 4 bases, and 11 bases lay in between. Germline assignment: CDR1 MNHEY and CDR2 SVGEGT. The length of the CDR3 is 12 residues. DNA of the CDR3: TGTGCCAGCACGGGCACAAGATACGAGCAGTACTTC. Translation gives CASTGTRYEQYF.

The gene calls are TRBV20-1 and TRBJ2-5, with TRBD1 identical over 8 bases. Germline trimming cut 4 bases from V and 0 bases from J; bases unmatched to any gene: 4. CDR3 length equals 14 residues. CDR1 is DFQATT, CDR2 SNEGSKA, per germline (reference sequence). CDR3 loop: CSAKRQGYQETQYF. The CDR3, as DNA: TGCAGTGCTAAGAGACAGGGGTACCAAGAGACCCAGTACTTC.

V gene TRBV19 combines with J gene TRBJ1-5; 10 bases align to TRBD1. Germline V lookup: CDR1 LNHDA, CDR2 SQIVND (reference sequence). With V trimmed by 4 bases and J by 9 bases, 6 bases remained unmatched. The CDR3 contains 14 residues. This CDR3 reads CASSTGQGKAPQHF. CDR3 nucleotide sequence: TGTGCCAGTAGTACGGGACAGGGGAAAGCGCCCCAGCATTTT.

V and J are TRBV29-1 and TRBJ2-1, with TRBD2 matching 8 bases. Germline V lookup: CDR1 SQVTM, CDR2 ANQGSEA. This CDR3 region has 20 residues. The junction had 21 bases not matched to a gene; V was cut back by 4 bases and J by 1 base. CDR3 region: CSVVGGLVGEFLGSYNEQFF. The CDR3 coding sequence is TGCAGCGTTGTGGGGGGACTAGTGGGAGAGTTTTTAGGGTCCTACAATGAGCAGTTCTTC.

CDR3 loop: CASSQAAGTNEKLFF. CDR3 coding DNA: TGTGCCAGCAGCCAAGCGGCCGGCACTAATGAAAAACTGTTTTTT. The V call is TRBV3-1, the J call TRBJ1-4; D gene ambiguous. This CDR3 contains 15 residues. The V and J ends lost 1 base and 2 bases respectively, with 8 bases between them. Germline values: CDR1 LGHDT, CDR2 YNNKEL (reference sequence).

The sample holds a few counts of this clonotype. The chain links TRBV7-9 to TRBJ2-7; 9 positions agree with TRBD1. Germline trimming cut 5 bases from V and 6 bases from J; bases unmatched to any gene: 5. Germline lookup yields CDR1 SEHNR and CDR2 FQNEAQ (reference sequence). The CDR3 is made up of 13 amino acids. The CDR3 DNA reads as TGTGCCAGCAGCCACGGACAGGGGCTCGAGCAGTACTTC. Translated, it gives CASSHGQGLEQYF.